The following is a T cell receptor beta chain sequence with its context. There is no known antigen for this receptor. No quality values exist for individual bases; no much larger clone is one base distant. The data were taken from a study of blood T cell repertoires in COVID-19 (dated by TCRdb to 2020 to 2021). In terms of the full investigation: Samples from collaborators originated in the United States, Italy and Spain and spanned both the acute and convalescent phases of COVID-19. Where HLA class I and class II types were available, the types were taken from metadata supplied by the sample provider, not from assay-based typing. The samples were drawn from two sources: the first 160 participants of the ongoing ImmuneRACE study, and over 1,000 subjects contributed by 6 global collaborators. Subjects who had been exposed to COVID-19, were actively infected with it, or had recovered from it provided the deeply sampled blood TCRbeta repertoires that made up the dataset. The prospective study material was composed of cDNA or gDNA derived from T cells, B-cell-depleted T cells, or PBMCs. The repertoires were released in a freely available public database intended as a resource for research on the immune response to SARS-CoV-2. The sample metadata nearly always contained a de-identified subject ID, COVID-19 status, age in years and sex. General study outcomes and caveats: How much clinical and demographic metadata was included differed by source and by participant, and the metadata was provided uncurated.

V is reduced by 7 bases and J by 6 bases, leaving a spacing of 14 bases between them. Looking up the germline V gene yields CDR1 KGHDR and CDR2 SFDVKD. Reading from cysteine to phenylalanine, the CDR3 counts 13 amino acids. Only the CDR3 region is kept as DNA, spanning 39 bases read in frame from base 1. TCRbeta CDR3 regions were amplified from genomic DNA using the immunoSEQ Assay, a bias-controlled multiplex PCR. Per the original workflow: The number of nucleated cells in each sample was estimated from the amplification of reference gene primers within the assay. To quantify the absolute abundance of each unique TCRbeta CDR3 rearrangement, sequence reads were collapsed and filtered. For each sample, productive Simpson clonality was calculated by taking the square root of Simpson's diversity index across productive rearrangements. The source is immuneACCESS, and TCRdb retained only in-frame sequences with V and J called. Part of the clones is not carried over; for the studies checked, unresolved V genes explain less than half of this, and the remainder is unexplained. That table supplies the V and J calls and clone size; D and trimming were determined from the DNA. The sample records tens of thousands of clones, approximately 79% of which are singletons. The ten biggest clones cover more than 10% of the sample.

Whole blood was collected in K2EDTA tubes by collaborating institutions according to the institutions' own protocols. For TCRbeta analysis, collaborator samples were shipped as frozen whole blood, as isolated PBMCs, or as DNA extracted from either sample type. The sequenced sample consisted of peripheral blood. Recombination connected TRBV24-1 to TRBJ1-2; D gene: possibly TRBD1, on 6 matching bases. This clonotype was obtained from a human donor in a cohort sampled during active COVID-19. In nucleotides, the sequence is TGTGCCACCAGAGGGCAGGGGCTTGATGGCTACACCTTC. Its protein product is CATRGQGLDGYTF.